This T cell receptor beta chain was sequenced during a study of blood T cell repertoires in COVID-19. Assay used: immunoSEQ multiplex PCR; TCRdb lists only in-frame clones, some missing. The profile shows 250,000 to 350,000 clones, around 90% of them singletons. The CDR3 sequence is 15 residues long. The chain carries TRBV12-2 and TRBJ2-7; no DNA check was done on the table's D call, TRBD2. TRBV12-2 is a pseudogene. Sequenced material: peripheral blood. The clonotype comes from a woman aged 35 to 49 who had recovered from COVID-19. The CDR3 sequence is CASRLVRGRPHEQYF. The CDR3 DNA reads TGTGCAAGTCGCTTAGTACGCGGGAGACCCCACGAGCAGTACTTC.